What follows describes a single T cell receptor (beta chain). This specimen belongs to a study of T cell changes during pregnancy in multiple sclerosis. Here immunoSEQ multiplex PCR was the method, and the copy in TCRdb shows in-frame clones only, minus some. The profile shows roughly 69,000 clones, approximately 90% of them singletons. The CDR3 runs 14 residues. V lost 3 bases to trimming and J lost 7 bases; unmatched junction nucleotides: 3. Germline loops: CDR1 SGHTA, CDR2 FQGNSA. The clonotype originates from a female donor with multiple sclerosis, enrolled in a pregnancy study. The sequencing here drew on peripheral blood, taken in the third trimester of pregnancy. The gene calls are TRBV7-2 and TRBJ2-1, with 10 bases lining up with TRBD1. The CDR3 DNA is TGTGCCAGCAGCTTGGACAGGGGGAAGAATGAGCAGTTCTTC. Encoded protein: CASSLDRGKNEQFF.